This T cell receptor beta chain was recovered during a study of CD8 T cells in ankylosing spondylitis. There are 12 residues in the CDR3. Trimming cost V 1 base and J 0 bases, with 3 bases left between them. Germline CDR1 reads SQVTM; CDR2 reads ANQGSEA. TCRdb reprocessed the 5' RACE reads with MiXCR, giving one entry per CDR3 protein. Among under 200,000 distinct CDR3 sequences listed, roughly 10% were seen once. The receptor was isolated from a female donor with ankylosing spondylitis or in good health (not recorded which). Sequenced sample: blood, either unsorted or a sorted T cell fraction (not recorded which). The chain joins TRBV29-1 to TRBJ2-5; no definite D call. The CDR3 bases are TGCAGCGTTGAAGGCAACCAAGAGACCCAGTACTTC. Protein: CSVEGNQETQYF.